A single sample gave rise to the 32 T cell receptor beta chains below, sequenced in a study of blood T cell repertoires in COVID-19. Using immunoSEQ multiplex PCR, the repertoire was profiled, and TCRdb retains in-frame clones only, with some absent. The table records 150,000 or so clones, around 80% of them present only once. The sequencing sample was made of peripheral blood. The receptors originated from a woman of 80 years or more with acute or convalescent COVID-19.

The chain carries TRBV9 and TRBJ2-7; TRBD2 matches 7 bases. The J segment lost 2 bases and the V segment lost 0 bases, leaving 8 bases of the junction unmatched. Germline CDR1 and CDR2: SGDLS and YYNGEE. The CDR3 sequence is 16 residues long. CDR3 sequence: CASSVGWSSGTYEQYF. Here the CDR3 DNA reads TGTGCCAGCAGCGTAGGCTGGTCTAGCGGAACCTACGAGCAGTACTTC.

The chain couples TRBV28 to TRBJ2-1, with D maybe TRBD1 (6 bases). Germline loops: CDR1 MDHEN, CDR2 SYDVKM. This CDR3 region has 15 residues. V was shortened by 6 bases and J by 2 bases, with 14 bases between the two germline ends. CDR3 coding DNA: TGTGCCAGCAGCACCACACAGGGCACCTACAATGAGCAGTTCTTC. Protein: CASSTTQGTYNEQFF.

This chain uses TRBV7-8 with TRBJ2-2; 7 bases map to TRBD2. CDR1 and CDR2 from the germline V gene are SGHVS and FQNEAQ. With V trimmed by 4 bases and J by 4 bases, 12 bases remained unmatched. This CDR3 region has 17 residues. The CDR3 protein is CASSSSFWTRGTGELFF. As DNA, the CDR3 is TGTGCCAGCAGCTCTAGCTTCTGGACTAGAGGCACCGGGGAGCTGTTTTTT.

The chain links TRBV5-1 to TRBJ1-3, with no clear D. Deletions cut 5 bases from V and 2 bases from J, with 8 bases between. CDR3 length: 13 residues. Looked up from germline, CDR1 is SGHRS and CDR2 is YFSETQ. CDR3 in DNA: TGCGCCAGCAGTTCGGAGCCTGGAAACACCATATATTTT. Protein sequence: CASSSEPGNTIYF.

The chain recombines TRBV3-1 (or the pseudogene TRBV3-2) with TRBJ1-2; 10 nucleotides agree with TRBD1. Germline V gene data show CDR1 as LGHDT and CDR2 as YNNKEL (reference sequence). V lost 0 bases and J lost 4; bases outside the gene matches: 11. There are 18 residues in the CDR3. The CDR3, as DNA: TGTGCCAGCAGCCAAGAAGAGGCCGGGACAGGGGCTATCTATGGCTACACCTTC. It codes for CASSQEEAGTGAIYGYTF.

The chain links TRBV28 to TRBJ2-6, with no clear D. V was clipped by 8 bases and J by 0 bases, with 11 bases between them. The CDR3 spans 15 residues. The germline V gene encodes CDR1 MDHEN and CDR2 SYDVKM. The CDR3 is CASGGTASGANVLTF. CDR3 DNA sequence: TGTGCCAGCGGCGGCACGGCCTCTGGGGCCAACGTCCTGACTTTC.

This rearrangement joins TRBV4-3 to TRBJ1-2; tentative D call: TRBD1 (6 bases). This CDR3 contains 15 residues. CDR1 is LGHNA, CDR2 YSLEER, per germline. The germline V and J ends were trimmed by 1 base and 7 bases, with 16 bases remaining between them. In nucleotides, the CDR3 is TGCGCCAGCAGCCAAGTTTTGGGGGGGCGAGGTGGCTACACCTTC. This encodes CASSQVLGGRGGYTF.

The J gene is TRBJ1-6, the V gene TRBV2, with 8 bases lining up with TRBD1. V trimming: 8 bases; J trimming: 10 bases; junction bases outside the gene matches: 7. CDR1 SNHLY and CDR2 FYNNEI come from the germline V gene. This CDR3 has 13 residues. The CDR3 sequence: CASQDRGESPLHF. The DNA for the CDR3 is TGTGCCAGCCAAGACAGGGGTGAATCACCCCTCCACTTT.

The V and J genes are TRBV5-6 and TRBJ1-4, with TRBD1 matching 10 bases. The germline V gene encodes CDR1 SGHDT and CDR2 YYEEEE. CDR3 size: 14 residues. The ends lost 4 bases at V and 5 bases at J; junction bases unmatched: 2. CDR3 sequence (DNA): TGTGCCAGCAGCCCGGGACAGGGGAATGAAAAACTGTTTTTT. Its translation: CASSPGQGNEKLFF. Complete variable domain (other parts from reference TRBV5-6 and TRBJ1-4): DAGVTQSPTHLIKTRGQQVTLRCSPKSGHDTVSWYQQALGQGPQFIFQYYEEEERQRGNFPDRFSGHQFPNYSSELNVNALLLGDSALYLCASSPGQGNEKLFFGSGTQLSVL.

The genes are TRBV6-1 and TRBJ1-3; D remains ambiguous. CDR1 and CDR2 (germline): MNHNS, SASEGT. The V and J ends lost 2 bases and 8 bases respectively, with 7 bases between them. This CDR3 region has 12 residues. The CDR3 bases are TGTGCCAGCAGTGAATTTAGCTACACCATATATTTT. It translates to CASSEFSYTIYF.

Here the CDR3 DNA reads TGTGCCACCAGCAGAGTAAGAGCGGGTCACTCCTACAATGAGCAGTTCTTC. It encodes CATSRVRAGHSYNEQFF. The V gene is TRBV15, the J gene TRBJ2-1, with D perhaps TRBD2 (6 bases). This CDR3 is 17 amino acids long. Germline assignment: CDR1 LNHNV and CDR2 YYDKDF (reference sequence). Deletions cut 1 base from V and 0 bases from J, with 13 bases between.

This clone has a count of ten or more. The chain joins TRBV20-1 to TRBJ2-3, with 15 nucleotides matching TRBD2. Germline V gene sequence: CDR1 DFQATT, CDR2 SNEGSKA (reference sequence). This CDR3 spans 20 amino acids. J gave up 0 bases and V 6 bases, and 16 bases lay outside the gene matches. CDR3 residues: CSASGRTSGRAISSTDTQYF. CDR3 sequence (DNA): TGCAGTGCGAGTGGGCGGACTAGCGGGAGGGCAATCTCTAGCACAGATACGCAGTATTTT.

This sequence joins TRBV11-2 and TRBJ2-2; 7 bases match TRBD2. The CDR3 contains 15 residues. Germline-derived CDR1 and CDR2 are SGHAT and FQNNGV. Trimming cost V 3 bases and J 5 bases; bases outside gene matches: 6. The CDR3 loop reads CASSFAGAGTGELFF. For the CDR3, the DNA is TGTGCCAGCAGCTTCGCCGGAGCGGGGACCGGGGAGCTGTTTTTT.

CDR3 sequence reads: CASSPDPGGNQPQHF. The CDR3 bases are TGTGCCAGCAGCCCCGACCCGGGTGGCAATCAGCCCCAGCATTTT. This rearrangement joins TRBV9 to TRBJ1-5; D is unclear. Germline CDR1 SGDLS, CDR2 YYNGEE. CDR3 size: 15 residues. The V end was cut by 4 bases, the J end by 2 bases, with 13 bases between. Full variable domain (outside the CDR3, taken from reference TRBV9 and TRBJ1-5): DSGVTQTPKHLITATGQRVTLRCSPRSGDLSVYWYQQSLDQGLQFLIQYYNGEERAKGNILERFSAQQFPDLHSELNLSSLELGDSALYFCASSPDPGGNQPQHFGDGTRLSIL.

The genes are TRBV7-9 and TRBJ1-1; 9 nucleotides agree with TRBD1. The CDR3 spans 12 residues. J gave up 11 bases and V 0 bases, and 1 base lay outside the gene matches. Germline V gene data show CDR1 as SEHNR and CDR2 as FQNEAQ (reference sequence). Written as DNA, the CDR3 is TGTGCCAGCAGCTTAGCCGACAGGGGGGCTTTCTTT. Its translation is CASSLADRGAFF.

The chain carries TRBV7-2 and TRBJ2-3; maybe TRBD2 (6 bases). Germline V gives CDR1 SGHTA, CDR2 FQGNSA. The CDR3 runs 14 residues. With 5 bases removed from V and 0 bases from J, the gap between germline ends came to 9 bases. For the CDR3, the DNA is TGTGCCAGCAGCGCGACTAGGAGCACAGATACGCAGTATTTT. It encodes CASSATRSTDTQYF.

The gene calls are TRBV28 and TRBJ1-1; 8 bases agree with TRBD1. Trimming removed 10 bases from V and 4 bases from J; junction bases left unmatched: 8. There are 13 residues in the CDR3. CDR1 is MDHEN and CDR2 is SYDVKM in the germline V gene. CDR3 DNA sequence: TGTGCCACCACCCGACAGGGGAGCACTGAAGCTTTCTTT. This translates into CATTRQGSTEAFF.

The sample holds a few counts of this clone. The rearrangement links TRBV7-8 to TRBJ2-3, with 7 bases aligning to TRBD1. Losses at the gene ends were 5 bases for V and 0 bases for J; bases not matched to a gene: 17. The CDR3 extends over 19 amino acids. Germline V gene lookup returns CDR1 SGHVS and CDR2 FQNEAQ. CDR3 DNA sequence: TGTGCCAGCAGCAACCGGGACAGATTCGTGCCTACTAGCACAGATACGCAGTATTTT. It codes for CASSNRDRFVPTSTDTQYF.

The chain links TRBV7-3 to TRBJ2-5; weak D call: TRBD2 (6 bases). Trimming removed 6 bases from V and 3 bases from J, with 11 bases in between. Germline CDR1 is SGHTA and CDR2 is FQGTGA. The CDR3 covers 13 residues. Here the CDR3 reads CASSPASEETQYF. CDR3 in DNA: TGTGCCAGCAGTCCCGCTAGCGAAGAGACCCAGTACTTC.

This chain connects TRBV29-1 to TRBJ1-5; 8 nucleotides match TRBD1. Trimming removed 5 bases from V and 2 bases from J; junction bases left unmatched: 5. This CDR3 spans 14 amino acids. Germline CDR1 is SQVTM and CDR2 is ANQGSEA. The CDR3 sequence is CSVNQGAGNQPQHF. The CDR3 region has the DNA TGCAGCGTTAATCAGGGGGCAGGCAATCAGCCCCAGCATTTT.

The chain combines TRBV4-2 with TRBJ2-1; 7 nucleotides match TRBD2. CDR1 and CDR2 from the germline V gene are LGHNA and YNFKEQ. This CDR3 comprises 16 residues. With 1 base clipped from V and 4 bases from J, the junction kept 7 bases outside the gene matches. CDR3 sequence (DNA): TGTGCCAGCAGCCAAGGTTCTAGCGGTGGTTACAATGAGCAGTTCTTC. This translates into CASSQGSSGGYNEQFF.

CDR3 protein: CASSEWGTGRAFF. The CDR3 nucleotides read TGTGCCAGCAGTGAATGGGGGACAGGGCGAGCTTTCTTT. The rearrangement uses TRBV25-1 and TRBJ1-1; 9 positions agree with TRBD1. CDR3 size: 13 residues. Germline V gives CDR1 MGHDK, CDR2 SYGVNS. Losses at the gene ends were 1 base for V and 10 bases for J; bases not matched to a gene: 4. Together with reference TRBV25-1 and TRBJ1-1, the CDR3 gives the full variable domain: EADIYQTPRYLVIGTGKKITLECSQTMGHDKMYWYQQDPGMELHLIHYSYGVNSTEKGDLSSESTVSRIRTEHFPLTLESARPSHTSQYLCASSEWGTGRAFFGQGTRLTVV.

A single count supports this clone. The chain carries TRBV19 and TRBJ1-1, with a weak D call TRBD1 (5 bases). Germline-derived CDR1 and CDR2 are LNHDA and SQIVND (reference sequence). The CDR3 loop spans 12 amino acids. Trimming pared 5 bases from V and 4 bases from J, leaving 8 bases between. The chain's CDR3 is CASSVRGTEAFF. The CDR3 region has the DNA TGTGCCAGTAGTGTTAGGGGCACTGAAGCTTTCTTT.

The genes are TRBV5-6 and TRBJ2-5, with 11 bases fitting TRBD2. The CDR3 sequence is 17 residues long. Per germline, CDR1 SGHDT and CDR2 YYEEEE. J gave up 4 bases and V 4 bases, and 12 bases lay outside the gene matches. CDR3 sequence (DNA): TGTGCCAGCAGCCCTCGGAGACTAGCGGGAAAGGGAGAGACCCAGTACTTC. It encodes CASSPRRLAGKGETQYF.

The genes are TRBV18 and TRBJ2-2, with 7 bases identical to TRBD2. This CDR3 has 15 amino acids. CDR1 and CDR2 (germline): KGHSH, LQKENI. J lost 1 base, V lost 3 bases, and 2 bases had no gene match. CDR3 sequence (DNA): TGTGCCAGCTCACCGCCGGGGGGGAACACCGGGGAGCTGTTTTTT. This gives the protein CASSPPGGNTGELFF.

The chain combines TRBV7-2 with TRBJ2-3; TRBD2 aligns across 14 bases. This CDR3 region has 18 residues. Germline V lookup: CDR1 SGHTA, CDR2 FQGNSA. V was pared by 5 bases and J by 6 bases, with 13 bases of the junction left unmatched. DNA of the CDR3: TGTGCCAGCAGCCCACAGCCCAGGACTAGCGGGAGGTCCGATACGCAGTATTTT. Its protein product is CASSPQPRTSGRSDTQYF.

The chain links TRBV29-1 to TRBJ2-2; TRBD1 matches at 7 bases. CDR1 is SQVTM and CDR2 is ANQGSEA in the germline V gene. This CDR3 is 15 amino acids long. Trimming at V came to 1 base and at J to 1 base, leaving 3 bases not matched to a gene. CDR3 residues: CSVEGTGENTGELFF. The CDR3 coding sequence is TGCAGCGTTGAAGGAACAGGGGAGAACACCGGGGAGCTGTTTTTT.

The chain has TRBV5-1 and TRBJ2-3; TRBD2 agrees at 12 bases. Germline values: CDR1 SGHRS, CDR2 YFSETQ. The trim removed 4 bases at V and 2 bases at J, leaving 5 bases unmatched. This CDR3 region has 16 residues. The CDR3 sequence: CASSLRTSGVTDTQYF. The CDR3, as DNA: TGCGCCAGCAGCCTGCGGACTAGCGGGGTCACAGATACGCAGTATTTT.

The chain uses TRBV7-6 and TRBJ2-5; tentatively, D is TRBD1 (5 bases). The germline V and J ends were trimmed by 5 bases and 2 bases, with 9 bases remaining between them. This CDR3 is built from 13 residues. Germline V gene lookup returns CDR1 SGHVS and CDR2 FNYEAQ. The CDR3 bases are TGTGCCAGCAGCCCAGACAGACAAGAGACCCAGTACTTC. As protein: CASSPDRQETQYF.

The DNA for the CDR3 is TGTGCCAGTAGTCCCGACAGGGGCGGGCAGCCCCAGCATTTT. Its protein is CASSPDRGGQPQHF. This chain uses TRBV19 with TRBJ1-5, with TRBD1 matching over 8 bases. Germline V gene data show CDR1 as LNHDA and CDR2 as SQIVND (reference sequence). The CDR3 sequence is 14 residues long. Losses at the gene ends were 5 bases for V and 7 bases for J; bases not matched to a gene: 7.

J is TRBJ2-1 and V is TRBV28, with TRBD2 matching over 7 bases. The trim removed 3 bases at V and 7 bases at J, leaving 6 bases unmatched. Germline V gene sequence: CDR1 MDHEN, CDR2 SYDVKM. This CDR3 spans 14 amino acids. The CDR3 sequence: CASSFRGGSNEQFF. CDR3 coding DNA: TGTGCCAGCAGTTTTAGGGGAGGGTCGAATGAGCAGTTCTTC.

This chain joins TRBV3-1 (or the pseudogene TRBV3-2) and TRBJ1-1, with D hard to call. The ends were cut back, 6 bases at V and 5 bases at J, with 16 bases in the middle. Germline values: CDR1 LGHDT, CDR2 YNNKEL (reference sequence). There are 14 residues in the CDR3. This CDR3 is CASRRSPGGTEAFF. Here the CDR3 DNA reads TGTGCCAGCAGAAGATCCCCGGGTGGGACTGAAGCTTTCTTT.